These 31 T cell receptor beta chains were sequenced from one sample in a study of cytomegalovirus exposure and HLA in healthy donors. PCR employed 60 Vbeta and 13 Jbeta primers. Sequencing used immunoSEQ multiplex PCR; TCRdb keeps in-frame clones, though not all of them. The sample has about 54,000 clones. The specimen was PBMCs. The receptor source for this set is a middle-aged woman in good health and CMV-seronegative.

The DNA for the CDR3 is TGTGCCAGCAGCTTAAACCGGGGTTTATGGAATTCACCCCTCCACTTT. Translating it yields CASSLNRGLWNSPLHF. The V and J genes are TRBV7-6 and TRBJ1-6, with no clear D. Trimming removed 2 bases from V and 7 bases from J, with 15 bases in between. CDR3 length: 16 amino acids. CDR1 and CDR2 from the germline V gene are SGHVS and FNYEAQ.

The chain employs TRBV7-2 and TRBJ2-3, with D possibly matching TRBD1 (6 bases). V gave up 5 bases and J gave up 0 bases, with 9 bases separating them. Germline CDR1 reads SGHTA; CDR2 reads FQGNSA. CDR3 length: 14 amino acids. The CDR3 spells CASSPGTSTDTQYF. DNA for the CDR3: TGTGCCAGCAGCCCCGGGACAAGCACAGATACGCAGTATTTT.

V and J are TRBV7-9 and TRBJ1-2; D not resolved. The CDR3 runs 14 residues. V lost 3 bases and J 4 bases, leaving 12 bases between the germline ends. Germline V gene data show CDR1 as SEHNR and CDR2 as FQNEAQ (reference sequence). The CDR3 DNA reads TGTGCCAGCAGCTTCTCCCAAGAGGGCTATGGCTACACCTTC. Its translation: CASSFSQEGYGYTF.

V and J are TRBV28 and TRBJ2-7; D is unclear. V was trimmed by 9 bases and J by 3 bases, leaving 15 bases between them. The germline gives CDR1 MDHEN, CDR2 SYDVKM. The CDR3 has 13 amino acids. In DNA, the CDR3 is TGTGCCAGTCAGTCTTCGGGTGTCTACGAGCAGTACTTC. It yields the protein CASQSSGVYEQYF. The variable domain in full, with the rest retrieved from reference TRBV28 and TRBJ2-7, is DVKVTQSSRYLVKRTGEKVFLECVQDMDHENMFWYRQDPGLGLRLIYFSYDVKMKEKGDIPEGYSVSREKKERFSLILESASTNQTSMYLCASQSSGVYEQYFGPGTRLTVT.

The chain carries TRBV30 and TRBJ1-1; tentative D call: TRBD1 (6 bases). The germline CDR1 and CDR2 sequences are GTSNPN and SVGIG (reference sequence). The CDR3 totals 14 residues. The ends were cut back, 4 bases at V and 5 bases at J, with 17 bases in the middle. Here the CDR3 reads CAWTSPRRGTEAFF. The CDR3 DNA reads TGTGCCTGGACCTCCCCGCGAAGGGGGACTGAAGCTTTCTTT.

V is TRBV4-1 and J is TRBJ1-4; D remains ambiguous. V was cut by 1 base and J by 4 bases, with 10 bases left in between. The CDR3 totals 15 residues. Germline V lookup: CDR1 MGHRA, CDR2 YSYEKL. The CDR3 region is CASSQGSSVNEKLFF. The CDR3 coding sequence is TGCGCCAGCAGCCAAGGGAGTTCAGTTAATGAAAAACTGTTTTTT.

The chain employs TRBV18 and TRBJ2-1; unclear D gene. This CDR3 is built from 14 residues. The germline V gene encodes CDR1 KGHSH and CDR2 LQKENI. V was pared by 5 bases and J by 0 bases, with 8 bases between. The CDR3 sequence is CASSTKSSYNEQFF. CDR3 nucleotide sequence: TGTGCCAGCTCAACCAAGAGCTCCTACAATGAGCAGTTCTTC.

The chain uses TRBV6-5 and TRBJ1-4; D remains unclear. V lost 1 base and J 0 bases, leaving 6 bases between the germline ends. This CDR3 is 15 amino acids long. Germline CDR1 MNHEY, CDR2 SVGAGI. CDR3 coding DNA: TGTGCCAGCAGTTACTTCCCTGCAACTAATGAAAAACTGTTTTTT. Translation gives CASSYFPATNEKLFF.

On this clone: At one boundary the junction diverges from the germline segment, which might be a read error. The sample carries other DNA sequences with the same CDR3. The chain has TRBV6-6 and TRBJ1-6; 9 bases are shared with TRBD1. Germline lookup yields CDR1 MNHNY and CDR2 SVGAGI (reference sequence). This CDR3 is built from 13 residues. The CDR3 spells CASRRDRVSPLHF. The CDR3 nucleotides are TGTGCCAGCAGACGGGACAGGGTTTCACCCCTACACTTT.

The gene calls are TRBV5-1 and TRBJ1-1; 7 bases fit TRBD1. The germline V gene encodes CDR1 SGHRS and CDR2 YFSETQ. The trim removed 0 bases at V and 6 bases at J, leaving 11 bases unmatched. This CDR3 is built from 16 residues. The CDR3 reads CASSLGTSGQLPEAFF. DNA of the CDR3: TGCGCCAGCAGCTTGGGGACCTCGGGACAGCTCCCTGAAGCTTTCTTT. Full variable domain (outside the CDR3, taken from reference TRBV5-1 and TRBJ1-1): KAGVTQTPRYLIKTRGQQVTLSCSPISGHRSVSWYQQTPGQGLQFLFEYFSETQRNKGNFPGRFSGRQFSNSRSEMNVSTLELGDSALYLCASSLGTSGQLPEAFFGQGTRLTVV.

The V gene is TRBV30, the J gene TRBJ2-7; TRBD2 matches 7 bases. Trimming cost V 3 bases and J 3 bases; bases outside gene matches: 2. CDR1 is GTSNPN, CDR2 SVGIG, per germline (reference sequence). This CDR3 is 12 amino acids long. This chain's CDR3 is CAWSPGGYEQYF. CDR3 coding DNA: TGTGCCTGGAGCCCGGGAGGCTACGAGCAGTACTTC.

The genes are TRBV18 and TRBJ1-6; TRBD1 might be the D (5 bases). The CDR3 is made up of 15 amino acids. Trimming left V 3 bases short and J 7 bases short, with 13 bases between. Germline lookup yields CDR1 KGHSH and CDR2 LQKENI. The CDR3: CASSPLGALNSPLHF. The CDR3 DNA is TGTGCCAGCTCACCCCTAGGGGCCCTCAATTCACCCCTCCACTTT.

The V and J genes are TRBV5-1 and TRBJ1-1; D is uncertain. V dropped 2 bases and J dropped 5 bases, with 10 bases sitting between them. The CDR3 runs 13 residues. CDR1 and CDR2 (germline): SGHRS, YFSETQ. The CDR3 DNA follows: TGCGCCAGCAGCTTCCGGGTGGCGACTGAAGCTTTCTTT. Amino acid sequence: CASSFRVATEAFF. The whole variable domain, filled in from reference TRBV5-1 and TRBJ1-1, reads KAGVTQTPRYLIKTRGQQVTLSCSPISGHRSVSWYQQTPGQGLQFLFEYFSETQRNKGNFPGRFSGRQFSNSRSEMNVSTLELGDSALYLCASSFRVATEAFFGQGTRLTVV.

Note on this clone: The junction does not match germline at one end; this may be a read error. V usage is TRBV7-2 and J usage is TRBJ1-6; D may be TRBD1 (6 bases). Germline assignment: CDR1 SGHTA and CDR2 FQGNSA. The CDR3 is 15 amino acids. This CDR3 is CASSPGEGEHPPLHF. The CDR3 DNA reads as TGTGCCAGCAGCCCAGGGGAAGGGGAGCATCCACCCCTACACTTT.

The genes are TRBV5-6 and TRBJ1-2, with TRBD1 matching over 8 bases. The germline gives CDR1 SGHDT, CDR2 YYEEEE. The CDR3 runs to 15 residues. After removal of 4 bases from V and 4 bases from J, the junction contained 9 bases not matched to a gene. CDR3 sequence (DNA): TGTGCCAGCAGCCCTTCCCCCGGACAGGGCTATGGCTACACCTTC. Translated, it gives CASSPSPGQGYGYTF.

The genes are TRBV29-1 and TRBJ1-2, with 9 bases matching TRBD1. The CDR3 consists of 13 residues. Trimming at V came to 5 bases and at J to 6 bases, leaving 7 bases not matched to a gene. CDR1 and CDR2 from the germline V gene are SQVTM and ANQGSEA. The CDR3 DNA sequence: TGCAGCGTTCTAAGGACAGGGGAGAATGGCTACACCTTC. Amino acids: CSVLRTGENGYTF.

The rearrangement joins TRBV14 to TRBJ2-5; the match to TRBD2 covers 14 bases. This CDR3 is built from 16 residues. Per germline, CDR1 SGHDN and CDR2 FVKESK. The trim removed 4 bases at V and 4 bases at J, leaving 5 bases unmatched. The CDR3 coding sequence is TGTGCCAGCAGCCGGGGACTAGCGGGAGACGGAGAGACCCAGTACTTC. Its translation is CASSRGLAGDGETQYF.

The chain links TRBV7-9 to TRBJ1-2; 7 bases map to TRBD1. The ends lost 5 bases at V and 4 bases at J; junction bases unmatched: 13. The germline CDR1 and CDR2 sequences are SEHNR and FQNEAQ (reference sequence). The CDR3 has 16 amino acids. CDR3 sequence: CASSEGAQGPAYGYTF. The CDR3 DNA sequence: TGTGCCAGCAGCGAGGGGGCTCAGGGACCCGCCTATGGCTACACCTTC.

The chain uses TRBV28 and TRBJ1-2; the D gene is possibly TRBD1 (5 bases). The CDR3 runs 13 residues. Germline V gene data show CDR1 as MDHEN and CDR2 as SYDVKM. Trimming removed 2 bases from V and 2 bases from J, with 6 bases in between. This CDR3 reads CASSLGGNYGYTF. As DNA, the CDR3 is TGTGCCAGCAGTTTAGGGGGGAACTATGGCTACACCTTC.

This chain joins TRBV6-5 and TRBJ1-1; 9 nucleotides align to TRBD1. CDR1 is MNHEY, CDR2 SVGAGI, per germline. CDR3 length equals 14 residues. V gave up 4 bases and J gave up 5 bases; unmatched junction bases: 5. DNA of the CDR3: TGTGCCAGCAGTTTGGGACAGGGTGGGACTGAAGCTTTCTTT. Its translation: CASSLGQGGTEAFF.

This sequence joins TRBV11-2 and TRBJ1-1, with 9 bases fitting TRBD1. This CDR3 is built from 16 residues. Per the germline V gene, CDR1 is SGHAT and CDR2 is FQNNGV. V lost 1 base to trimming and J lost 5 bases; unmatched junction nucleotides: 8. CDR3 protein: CASSLGTRDRETEAFF. The CDR3 DNA follows: TGTGCCAGCAGCTTAGGGACCCGGGACAGGGAGACTGAAGCTTTCTTT.

V is TRBV6-1 and J is TRBJ2-3; TRBD1 agrees at 11 bases. Germline V gives CDR1 MNHNS, CDR2 SASEGT. The CDR3 consists of 14 residues. The V and J ends lost 3 bases and 4 bases, in that order; junction bases with no gene match: 0. The CDR3 sequence: CASSEGQGADTQYF. CDR3 nucleotide sequence: TGTGCCAGCAGTGAGGGACAGGGGGCAGATACGCAGTATTTT.

V and J are TRBV27 and TRBJ2-7; TRBD2 agrees at 8 bases. CDR1 MNHEY and CDR2 SMNVEV come from the germline V gene (reference sequence). J was trimmed by 3 bases and V by 2 bases; bases with no gene match: 6. This CDR3 has 15 amino acids. CDR3 nucleotide sequence: TGTGCCAGCAGTTTAATAGTAGCGGGAAACTACGAGCAGTACTTC. This codes for CASSLIVAGNYEQYF.

The rearrangement uses TRBV6-6 and TRBJ2-7, with 7 bases matching TRBD1. Trimming at V came to 0 bases and at J to 3 bases, leaving 2 bases not matched to a gene. The CDR3 runs 14 residues. Germline-derived CDR1 and CDR2 are MNHNY and SVGAGI (reference sequence). CDR3 bases: TGTGCCAGCAGTTACTCACAGGGGAACTACGAGCAGTACTTC. Encoded protein: CASSYSQGNYEQYF.

The chain recombines TRBV5-4 with TRBJ1-1; TRBD1 is a possible D gene (5 bases). This CDR3 is built from 17 residues. The germline CDR1 and CDR2 sequences are SGHNT and YYREEE (reference sequence). Trimming stripped 0 bases from V and 0 bases from J, with 15 bases between. CDR3 amino acids: CASSLGGAGGMNTEAFF. The CDR3, as DNA: TGTGCCAGCAGCTTGGGAGGGGCTGGGGGGATGAACACTGAAGCTTTCTTT.

V usage is TRBV9 and J usage is TRBJ1-1, with D unclear. Trimming stripped 3 bases from V and 0 bases from J, with 9 bases between. The germline V gene has CDR1 SGDLS and CDR2 YYNGEE. The CDR3 has 14 amino acids. The CDR3 here is CASSARAVNTEAFF. CDR3 in DNA: TGTGCCAGCAGCGCCCGTGCAGTGAACACTGAAGCTTTCTTT.

The V gene is TRBV7-3, the J gene TRBJ2-2; D may be TRBD2 (6 bases). The CDR3 loop spans 15 amino acids. CDR1 is SGHTA, CDR2 FQGTGA, per germline. The germline V and J ends were trimmed by 3 bases and 7 bases, with 15 bases remaining between them. CDR3: CASSLGGLFGGELFF. The CDR3 bases are TGTGCCAGCAGCTTGGGGGGACTCTTTGGCGGGGAGCTGTTTTTT.

The rearrangement joins TRBV15 to TRBJ2-3, with D possibly TRBD1 on 6 matching bases. V was pared by 3 bases and J by 6 bases, with 13 bases between. Germline CDR1 LNHNV, CDR2 YYDKDF (reference sequence). The CDR3 runs to 14 residues. CDR3 DNA sequence: TGTGCCACCAGCAGTTTGGACAGCAAGGATACGCAGTATTTT. Amino acid sequence: CATSSLDSKDTQYF.

The chain is built from TRBV4-2 and TRBJ2-3; a possible D gene is TRBD2 (6 bases). Germline V lookup: CDR1 LGHNA, CDR2 YNFKEQ. The V end lost 2 bases, the J end lost 2 bases, and 14 bases lay between the germline ends. This CDR3 is 16 amino acids long. CDR3 DNA sequence: TGTGCCAGCAGCCAAATCGCGGGGTCCAACACAGATACGCAGTATTTT. Amino acid sequence: CASSQIAGSNTDTQYF.

This sequence joins TRBV10-1 and TRBJ2-7; 12 nucleotides line up with TRBD2. Germline-derived CDR1 and CDR2 are WNHNN and SYGVQD (reference sequence). The V and J ends lost 8 bases and 2 bases, in that order; junction bases with no gene match: 7. The CDR3 totals 15 residues. CDR3 nucleotide sequence: TGCGCCAGCGGGCAGACTAGCGGGGGTCCCTACGAGCAGTACTTC. Its protein is CASGQTSGGPYEQYF.

The CDR3 sequence is CASSVGVDERDSYGYTF. In DNA, the CDR3 is TGTGCCAGCAGCGTAGGGGTCGATGAACGGGACAGCTATGGCTACACCTTC. The chain links TRBV9 to TRBJ1-2; 7 bases align to TRBD1. The CDR3 has 17 amino acids. The ends lost 0 bases at V and 4 bases at J; junction bases unmatched: 12. Germline V gene sequence: CDR1 SGDLS, CDR2 YYNGEE.